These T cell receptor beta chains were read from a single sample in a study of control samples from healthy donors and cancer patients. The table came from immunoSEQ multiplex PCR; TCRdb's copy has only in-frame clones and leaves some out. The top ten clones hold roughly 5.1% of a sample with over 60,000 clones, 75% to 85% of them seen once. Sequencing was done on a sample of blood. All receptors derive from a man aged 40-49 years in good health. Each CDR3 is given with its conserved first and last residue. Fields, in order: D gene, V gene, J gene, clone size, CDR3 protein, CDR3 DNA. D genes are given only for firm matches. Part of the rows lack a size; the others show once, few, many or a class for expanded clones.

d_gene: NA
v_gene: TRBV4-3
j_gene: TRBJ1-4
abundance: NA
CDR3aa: CASSRVQGFGEKLFF
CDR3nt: TGCGCCAGCAGCCGAGTCCAGGGGTTTGGGGAAAAACTGTTTTTT

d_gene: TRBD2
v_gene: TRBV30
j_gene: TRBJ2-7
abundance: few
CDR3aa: CAWSKGLALNSYEQYF
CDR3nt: TGTGCCTGGAGTAAAGGACTAGCGCTGAACTCCTACGAGCAGTACTTC

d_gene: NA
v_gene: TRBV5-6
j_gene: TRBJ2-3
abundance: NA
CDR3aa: CASSLGIGLRTDTQYF
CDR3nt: TGTGCCAGCAGCTTGGGAATTGGGTTGAGGACAGATACGCAGTATTTT

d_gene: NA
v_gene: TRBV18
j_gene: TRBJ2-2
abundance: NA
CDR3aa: CASSPPSKFTGELFF
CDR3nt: TGTGCCAGCTCACCACCGTCCAAATTCACCGGGGAGCTGTTTTTT

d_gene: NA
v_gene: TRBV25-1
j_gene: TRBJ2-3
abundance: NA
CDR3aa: CASSEGVAWMDTQYF
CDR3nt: TGTGCCAGCAGTGAAGGGGTAGCCTGGATGGATACGCAGTATTTT

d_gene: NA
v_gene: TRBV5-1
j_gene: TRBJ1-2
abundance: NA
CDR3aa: CASSPGNLGIGYGYTF
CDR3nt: TGCGCCAGCAGCCCAGGAAACCTTGGTATAGGCTATGGCTACACCTTC

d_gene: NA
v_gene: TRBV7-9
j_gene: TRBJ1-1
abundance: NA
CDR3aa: CASSLGGLQTEAFF
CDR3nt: TGTGCCAGCAGCTTAGGGGGGCTTCAAACTGAAGCTTTCTTT

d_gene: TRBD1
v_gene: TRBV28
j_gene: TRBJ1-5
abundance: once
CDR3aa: CASSLVTGASQPQHF
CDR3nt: TGTGCCAGCAGTCTAGTTACAGGGGCGAGTCAGCCCCAGCATTTT

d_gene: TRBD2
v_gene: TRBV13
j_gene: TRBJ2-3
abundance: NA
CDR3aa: CASSLGETGGSFVDTQYF
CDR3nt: TGTGCCAGCAGCTTAGGCGAAACGGGAGGGTCCTTCGTAGATACGCAGTATTTT

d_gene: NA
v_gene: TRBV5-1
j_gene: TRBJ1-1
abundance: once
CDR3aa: CASSYRVGNTEAFF
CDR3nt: TGCGCCAGCAGCTACAGGGTGGGGAACACTGAAGCTTTCTTT

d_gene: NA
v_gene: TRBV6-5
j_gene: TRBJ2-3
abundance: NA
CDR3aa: CASSYIRQKSTDTQYF
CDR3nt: TGTGCCAGCAGTTACATCCGACAGAAGAGCACAGATACGCAGTATTTT

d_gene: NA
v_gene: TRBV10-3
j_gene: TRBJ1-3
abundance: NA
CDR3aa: CAISDYADTTSGNTIYF
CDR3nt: TGTGCCATCAGTGATTACGCCGATACTACCTCTGGAAACACCATATATTTT